This is a list of T cell receptor beta chains from one sample in a study of cytomegalovirus exposure and HLA in healthy donors. Method: immunoSEQ multiplex PCR; TCRdb's copy keeps in-frame clones and lacks some. Of more than 100,000 clones listed, roughly 70% are singletons. The material sequenced was PBMCs. These receptors were obtained from a middle-aged man in good health and CMV-seropositive. CDR3s include the opening cysteine and the closing phenylalanine or tryptophan. D genes are given only for firm matches. Expanded clones are given a class, and other clones once, few, many or no size at all.

j_gene	abundance	v_gene	d_gene	CDR3aa	CDR3nt
TRBJ1-4	.	TRBV4-2	.	CASSQASGYEKLFF	TGTGCCAGCAGCCAAGCGTCGGGGTATGAAAAACTGTTTTTT
TRBJ2-2	.	TRBV5-1	TRBD1	CASSPLGQGRAGELFF	TGCGCCAGCAGCCCCCTGGGACAGGGGAGGGCCGGGGAGCTGTTTTTT
TRBJ1-2	.	TRBV6-1	.	CASSGTSTGYGYTF	TGTGCCAGCAGTGGCACTTCGACAGGCTATGGCTACACCTTC
TRBJ2-3	.	TRBV7-7	TRBD1	CASSLGTGRTDTQYF	TGTGCCAGCAGCTTAGGGACAGGCCGCACAGATACGCAGTATTTT
TRBJ1-1	.	TRBV7-2	.	CASSLVAGRNTEAFF	TGTGCCAGCAGCTTAGTAGCGGGGAGGAACACTGAAGCTTTCTTT
TRBJ2-2	.	TRBV5-1	.	CASSSTSVPGELFF	TGCGCCAGCAGCAGCACTTCGGTCCCCGGGGAGCTGTTTTTT
TRBJ1-2	.	TRBV6-1	.	CASSEDRHYGYTF	TGTGCCAGCAGTGAAGACAGGCACTATGGCTACACCTTC
TRBJ2-7	.	TRBV12-5	.	CASGLEQGSYEQYF	TGTGCTAGTGGTTTGGAACAGGGTTCCTACGAGCAGTACTTC
TRBJ1-1	few	TRBV19	.	CASSFDRWNTEAFF	TGTGCCAGTAGTTTCGACAGGTGGAACACTGAAGCTTTCTTT
TRBJ2-6	.	TRBV25-1	TRBD2	CASSGLADQNSGANVLTF	TGTGCCAGCAGTGGCCTAGCGGATCAAAACTCTGGGGCCAACGTCCTGACTTTC
TRBJ2-1	.	TRBV19	TRBD2	CASKLAGGLYNEQFF	TGTGCCAGTAAATTAGCGGGAGGCCTCTACAATGAGCAGTTCTTC
TRBJ1-5	.	TRBV19	TRBD1	CASSIEGASGQPQHF	TGTGCCAGTAGTATTGAGGGGGCTTCTGGTCAGCCCCAGCATTTT
TRBJ2-1	.	TRBV27	TRBD1	CASSGTGTGYNEQFF	TGTGCCAGCAGTGGAACCGGGACAGGTTACAATGAGCAGTTCTTC
TRBJ1-1	.	TRBV5-1	.	CASSLDRFDEAFF	TGCGCCAGCAGCTTGGACAGGTTCGATGAAGCTTTCTTT
TRBJ2-7	.	TRBV7-4	.	CASSQRGILGPLCEYEQYF	TGTGCCAGCAGCCAGAGGGGGATACTCGGGCCCCTCTGTGAGTACGAGCAGTACTTC
TRBJ2-5	.	TRBV4-1	TRBD1	CASSSGTGFQETQYF	TGCGCCAGCAGCTCCGGGACAGGGTTCCAAGAGACCCAGTACTTC
TRBJ1-5	few	TRBV2	.	CASSEGGQPQHF	TGTGCCAGCAGTGAGGGGGGACAGCCCCAGCATTTT
TRBJ2-7	few	TRBV10-3	TRBD2	CAISGLAGSRAGEQYF	TGTGCCATCAGTGGCCTAGCGGGGTCTCGAGCTGGCGAGCAGTACTTC
TRBJ2-1	.	TRBV2	.	CASFGGNYNEQFF	TGTGCCAGCTTTGGGGGGAACTACAATGAGCAGTTCTTC
TRBJ1-2	.	TRBV5-1	TRBD1	CASSSGTGWDAGYTF	TGCGCCAGCAGCTCAGGGACAGGGTGGGACGCTGGCTACACCTTC
TRBJ1-2	.	TRBV10-3	.	CATARHNYGYTF	TGTGCCACCGCCAGGCATAACTATGGCTACACCTTC
TRBJ2-5	.	TRBV2	.	CASSLASDAAQYF	TGTGCCAGCAGTTTAGCGTCTGATGCGGCCCAGTACTTC
TRBJ1-2	.	TRBV18	.	CASSPRDTGRHYGYTF	TGTGCCAGCTCACCCAGGGACACCGGGAGGCACTATGGCTACACCTTC
TRBJ1-4	.	TRBV5-1	.	CASSPGGANEKLFF	TGCGCCAGCAGCCCCGGGGGGGCCAATGAAAAACTGTTTTTT
TRBJ2-1	once	TRBV29-1	.	CSVGQGSERNEQFF	TGCAGCGTGGGGCAGGGAAGTGAACGCAATGAGCAGTTCTTC
TRBJ2-5	few	TRBV9	.	CASSVISGETQYF	TGTGCCAGCAGCGTAATTTCGGGAGAGACCCAGTACTTC
TRBJ2-7	.	TRBV18	.	CASSPHGYEQYF	TGTGCCAGCTCACCACACGGTTACGAGCAGTACTTC
TRBJ1-1	once	TRBV19	.	CASSRGQLANTEAFF	TGTGCCAGTAGTAGGGGACAATTGGCGAACACTGAAGCTTTCTTT
TRBJ2-7	.	TRBV19	TRBD1	CAPLGTGRAEQYF	TGTGCCCCCTTGGGGACAGGGAGGGCCGAGCAGTACTTC
TRBJ1-1	.	TRBV11-2	.	CASSFLDSLNTEAFF	TGTGCCAGCAGCTTCCTCGACAGCCTGAACACTGAAGCTTTCTTT
TRBJ2-2	.	TRBV11-3	TRBD2	CASSLAPSGSTGELFF	TGTGCCAGCAGCTTAGCCCCTAGCGGGAGCACCGGGGAGCTGTTTTTT
TRBJ1-5	.	TRBV6-1	TRBD1	CASVTGGNQPQHF	TGTGCCAGCGTGACAGGGGGAAATCAGCCCCAGCATTTT
TRBJ2-1	.	TRBV27	TRBD2	CASSLGGRVNEQFF	TGTGCCAGCAGTTTGGGTGGGAGGGTCAATGAGCAGTTCTTC
TRBJ1-5	.	TRBV7-9	TRBD1	CASSLEGTGNQPQHF	TGTGCCAGCAGCTTAGAGGGGACAGGCAATCAGCCCCAGCATTTT
TRBJ1-5	.	TRBV29-1	.	CSVGQNQPQHF	TGCAGCGTGGGCCAAAATCAGCCCCAGCATTTT
TRBJ1-4	.	TRBV7-8	.	CASSPLDGRGAWELFF	TGTGCCAGCAGCCCCCTTGACGGGAGGGGGGCCTGGGAACTGTTTTTT
TRBJ1-2	.	TRBV19	TRBD1	CASRSGDRGIWGYTF	TGTGCCAGTAGATCCGGGGACAGGGGAATTTGGGGCTACACCTTC
TRBJ2-7	few	TRBV20-1	.	CSARGVNEQYF	TGCAGTGCTAGGGGAGTGAACGAGCAGTACTTC